The 20 T cell receptor beta chains below all came from one sample that was sequenced in a study of T cells in narcolepsy. The method was immunoSEQ multiplex PCR; TCRdb's version includes in-frame clones alone and lacks a portion of them. Altogether 25,000 to 35,000 clones are present, roughly four fifths being singletons, with the ten largest covering approximately 2.5%. Sequencing was done on a sample of CD45RA- memory CD4+ T cells from PBMCs. These receptors were collected from a human donor with narcolepsy.

This chain uses TRBV25-1 with TRBJ2-7, with TRBD1 as a possible D gene (5 bases). The CDR3 sequence is 11 residues long. Germline values: CDR1 MGHDK, CDR2 SYGVNS. V was cut by 8 bases and J by 9 bases, with 14 bases left in between. CDR3 nucleotides: TGTGCCAGCTCTACCCGGACATTGCAGTACTTC. Translation: CASSTRTLQYF.

The V gene is TRBV19, the J gene TRBJ2-1, with TRBD2 matching 8 bases. Germline V gene sequence: CDR1 LNHDA, CDR2 SQIVND (reference sequence). V was pared by 4 bases and J by 11 bases, with 7 bases of the junction left unmatched. The CDR3 is 13 residues long. The CDR3 DNA sequence: TGTGCCAGTAGTACAGGCGGGGGGCCCCAGCAGTTCTTC. It translates to CASSTGGGPQQFF. The full variable domain, its missing parts supplied by reference TRBV19 and TRBJ2-1, is DGGITQSPKYLFRKEGQNVTLSCEQNLNHDAMYWYRQDPGQGLRLIYYSQIVNDFQKGDIAEGYSVSREKKESFPLTVTSAQKNPTAFYLCASSTGGGPQQFFGPGTRLTVL.

This clone has just a few counts. V gene TRBV28 combines with J gene TRBJ1-1; a possible D gene is TRBD1 (6 bases). The germline gives CDR1 MDHEN, CDR2 SYDVKM. This CDR3 region has 17 residues. Trimming pared 5 bases from V and 1 base from J, leaving 20 bases between. The CDR3 spells CASSPYGMGRGNTEAFF. For the CDR3, the DNA is TGTGCCAGCAGTCCCTATGGGATGGGCAGGGGGAACACTGAAGCTTTCTTT.

This clone was detected only a few times. V gene TRBV5-1 combines with J gene TRBJ1-1, with 10 nucleotides matching TRBD1. Unmatched junction bases numbered 3, after V lost 3 bases and J lost 4 bases. Germline values: CDR1 SGHRS, CDR2 YFSETQ. The CDR3 extends over 14 amino acids. CDR3 residues: CASSWDRGSTEAFF. Here the CDR3 DNA reads TGCGCCAGCAGCTGGGACAGGGGCAGCACTGAAGCTTTCTTT.

This clone occurred once. The CDR3 region is CASSLYQGPGNTIYF. The DNA of the CDR3 is TGTGCCAGCAGCTTATACCAGGGCCCTGGAAACACCATATATTTT. The gene calls are TRBV7-8 and TRBJ1-3; TRBD1 is a possible D gene (5 bases). Trimming left V 2 bases short and J 2 bases short, with 10 bases between. CDR1 is SGHVS, CDR2 FQNEAQ, per germline. This CDR3 spans 15 amino acids.

The gene calls are TRBV5-4 and TRBJ1-4, with D uncertain. The CDR3 loop spans 16 amino acids. V was shortened by 1 base and J by 0 bases, with 10 bases between the two germline ends. The germline CDR1 and CDR2 sequences are SGHNT and YYREEE (reference sequence). The CDR3 DNA follows: TGTGCCAGCAGCTTGCGGGTGGGTGCAACTAATGAAAAACTGTTTTTT. Amino acid sequence: CASSLRVGATNEKLFF.

This clone was detected a few times. The rearrangement links TRBV11-3 to TRBJ2-3; 13 bases are shared with TRBD2. Trimming took 5 bases from V and 2 from J; bases not matched to a gene: 4. The CDR3 runs 16 residues. CDR1 is SGHNT, CDR2 YENEEA, per germline. CDR3 region: CASSLGLAGSTDTQYF. Written as DNA, the CDR3 is TGTGCCAGCAGCCTGGGACTAGCGGGGTCCACAGATACGCAGTATTTT. Together with reference TRBV11-3 and TRBJ2-3, the CDR3 gives the full variable domain: EAGVVQSPRYKIIEKKQPVAFWCNPISGHNTLYWYLQNLGQGPELLIRYENEEAVDDSQLPKDRFSAERLKGVDSTLKIQPAELGDSAVYLCASSLGLAGSTDTQYFGPGTRLTVL.

The chain has TRBV15 and TRBJ1-1; D is perhaps TRBD1 (6 bases). The CDR3 is made up of 13 amino acids. The V and J ends lost 3 bases and 5 bases respectively, with 10 bases between them. CDR1 is LNHNV and CDR2 is YYDKDF in the germline V gene (reference sequence). DNA for the CDR3: TGTGCCACCAGCAGCACAGGGCTGACTGAAGCTTTCTTT. Its protein is CATSSTGLTEAFF.

The genes are TRBV27 and TRBJ2-1; 7 bases match TRBD1. The length of the CDR3 is 17 residues. Trimming removed 5 bases from V and 0 bases from J; junction bases left unmatched: 10. The germline V gene has CDR1 MNHEY and CDR2 SMNVEV (reference sequence). CDR3 nucleotides: TGTGCCAGCAGTCCGAGGACAGGCCTACTCTCCTACAATGAGCAGTTCTTC. Its protein is CASSPRTGLLSYNEQFF.

This clone showed up just a few times. The rearrangement links TRBV10-3 to TRBJ1-5, with a tentative D call TRBD1 (5 bases). The CDR3 is 13 amino acids. V shed 10 bases and J shed 6 bases, with 16 bases lying between them. Germline lookup yields CDR1 ENHRY and CDR2 SYGVKD. CDR3 region: CATAGGERQPQHF. CDR3 in DNA: TGTGCCACCGCAGGAGGGGAACGTCAGCCCCAGCATTTT.

The V call is TRBV19, the J call TRBJ1-1, with D possibly being TRBD1 (5 bases). Deletions cut 4 bases from V and 1 base from J, with 10 bases between. This CDR3 comprises 14 residues. Per the germline V gene, CDR1 is LNHDA and CDR2 is SQIVND (reference sequence). The CDR3 bases are TGTGCCAGTAGTAGCCGGGGGACGAACACTGAAGCTTTCTTT. Protein product: CASSSRGTNTEAFF. Supplemented by reference TRBV19 and TRBJ1-1, the full variable domain reads DGGITQSPKYLFRKEGQNVTLSCEQNLNHDAMYWYRQDPGQGLRLIYYSQIVNDFQKGDIAEGYSVSREKKESFPLTVTSAQKNPTAFYLCASSSRGTNTEAFFGQGTRLTVV.

The chain combines TRBV6-5 with TRBJ1-3, with D tentatively TRBD1 (5 bases). Trimming pared 5 bases from V and 10 bases from J, leaving 15 bases between. The CDR3 length is 13 residues. Germline V gene sequence: CDR1 MNHEY, CDR2 SVGAGI. CDR3 DNA sequence: TGTGCCAGCAGTCCTCCTAGCCGGGGGACCATATATTTT. As protein: CASSPPSRGTIYF.

The chain has TRBV7-9 and TRBJ1-1, with D hard to call. The CDR3 loop spans 14 amino acids. Germline lookup yields CDR1 SEHNR and CDR2 FQNEAQ (reference sequence). Trimming removed 1 base at V and 0 bases at J, with 6 bases between. The CDR3 reads CASSLGGMNTEAFF. Written as DNA, the CDR3 is TGTGCCAGCAGCTTAGGGGGAATGAACACTGAAGCTTTCTTT.

J is TRBJ1-4 and V is TRBV30, with D perhaps TRBD1 (5 bases). Trimming removed 4 bases from V and 7 bases from J, with 16 bases in between. The germline V gene encodes CDR1 GTSNPN and CDR2 SVGIG (reference sequence). This CDR3 is built from 14 residues. CDR3 coding DNA: TGTGCCTGGACCACTCCCACAGGAACTGAAAAACTGTTTTTT. Translated, it gives CAWTTPTGTEKLFF. Supplemented by reference TRBV30 and TRBJ1-4, the full variable domain reads SQTIHQWPATLVQPVGSPLSLECTVEGTSNPNLYWYRQAAGRGLQLLFYSVGIGQISSEVPQNLSASRPQDRQFILSSKKLLLSDSGFYLCAWTTPTGTEKLFFGSGTQLSVL.

The chain combines TRBV5-6 with TRBJ1-2; 11 bases line up with TRBD1. Unmatched junction bases numbered 4, after V lost 4 bases and J lost 5 bases. The CDR3 runs to 14 residues. From germline, CDR1 is SGHDT and CDR2 YYEEEE. The CDR3 is CASSTGTGGYGYTF. For the CDR3, the DNA is TGTGCCAGCAGCACCGGGACAGGGGGATATGGCTACACCTTC.

The rearrangement joins TRBV30 to TRBJ1-4, with 10 bases lining up with TRBD1. This CDR3 is built from 14 residues. V shed 3 bases, J shed 8 bases, and the junction held 6 bases outside the gene matches. Germline CDR1 reads GTSNPN; CDR2 reads SVGIG (reference sequence). Here the CDR3 DNA reads TGTGCCTGGAGGGGGACAGGGGCCGGGGAAAAACTGTTTTTT. Translation: CAWRGTGAGEKLFF.

The CDR3 sequence is CASSHFGGGNTEAFF. CDR3 coding DNA: TGCGCCAGCAGCCATTTCGGGGGGGGTAACACTGAAGCTTTCTTT. The chain employs TRBV4-1 and TRBJ1-1; D might be TRBD1 (5 bases). Deletions cut 3 bases from V and 2 bases from J, with 13 bases between. The CDR3 contains 15 residues. Germline CDR1 is MGHRA and CDR2 is YSYEKL.

CDR3: CASSIGKREYGYTF. For the CDR3, the DNA is TGTGCCAGTAGTATAGGAAAAAGGGAATATGGCTACACCTTC. The genes are TRBV19 and TRBJ1-2, with D hard to call. Germline V CDR1 and CDR2: LNHDA, SQIVND (reference sequence). Trimming shortened V by 1 base and J by 5 bases, and 11 bases separated the two germline ends. CDR3 length: 14 residues.

The chain has TRBV18 and TRBJ1-1, with D tentatively TRBD1 (5 bases). Trimming took 1 base from V and 11 from J, leaving 17 bases between them. CDR1 and CDR2 from the germline V gene are KGHSH and LQKENI. This CDR3 has 14 amino acids. CDR3 loop: CASSPQGTKGTAFF. In DNA form, the CDR3 reads TGTGCCAGCTCACCACAGGGGACGAAGGGGACGGCTTTCTTT.

The CDR3 here is CASSRFPAGGGYEQFF. The CDR3 DNA follows: TGTGCCAGCAGCCGTTTCCCAGCGGGGGGAGGGTATGAGCAGTTCTTC. The V gene is TRBV5-6, the J gene TRBJ2-1; TRBD2 matches 9 bases. The CDR3 consists of 16 residues. Trimming took 4 bases from V and 8 from J; bases not matched to a gene: 13. The germline V gene encodes CDR1 SGHDT and CDR2 YYEEEE. Filled out from reference TRBV5-6 and TRBJ2-1, the complete variable domain reads DAGVTQSPTHLIKTRGQQVTLRCSPKSGHDTVSWYQQALGQGPQFIFQYYEEEERQRGNFPDRFSGHQFPNYSSELNVNALLLGDSALYLCASSRFPAGGGYEQFFGPGTRLTVL.